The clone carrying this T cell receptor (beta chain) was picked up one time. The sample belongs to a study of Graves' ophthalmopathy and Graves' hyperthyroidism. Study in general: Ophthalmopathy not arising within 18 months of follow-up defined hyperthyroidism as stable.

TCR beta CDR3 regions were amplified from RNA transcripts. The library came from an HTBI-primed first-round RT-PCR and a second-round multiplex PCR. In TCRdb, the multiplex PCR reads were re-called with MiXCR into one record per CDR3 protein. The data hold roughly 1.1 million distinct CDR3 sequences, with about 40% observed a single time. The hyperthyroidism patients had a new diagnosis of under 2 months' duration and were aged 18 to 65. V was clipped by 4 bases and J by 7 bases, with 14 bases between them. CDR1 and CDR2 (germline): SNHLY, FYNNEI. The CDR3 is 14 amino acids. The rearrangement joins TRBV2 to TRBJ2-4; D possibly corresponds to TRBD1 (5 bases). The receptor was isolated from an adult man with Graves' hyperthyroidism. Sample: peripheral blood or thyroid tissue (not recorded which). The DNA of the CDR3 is TGTGCCAGCAGTGCGGACATTACGGTGAACATTCAGTACTTC. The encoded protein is CASSADITVNIQYF.